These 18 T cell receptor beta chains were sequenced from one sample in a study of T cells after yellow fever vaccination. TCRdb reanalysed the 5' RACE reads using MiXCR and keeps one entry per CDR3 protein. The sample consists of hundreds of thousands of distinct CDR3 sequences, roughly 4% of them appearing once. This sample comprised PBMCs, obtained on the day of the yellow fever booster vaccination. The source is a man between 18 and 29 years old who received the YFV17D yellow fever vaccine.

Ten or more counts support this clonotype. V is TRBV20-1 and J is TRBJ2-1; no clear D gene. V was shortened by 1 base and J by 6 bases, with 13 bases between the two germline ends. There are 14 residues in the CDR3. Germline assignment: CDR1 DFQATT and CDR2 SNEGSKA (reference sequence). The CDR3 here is CSARAPSLGNEQFF. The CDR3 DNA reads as TGCAGTGCTAGAGCCCCTAGTTTAGGCAATGAGCAGTTCTTC.

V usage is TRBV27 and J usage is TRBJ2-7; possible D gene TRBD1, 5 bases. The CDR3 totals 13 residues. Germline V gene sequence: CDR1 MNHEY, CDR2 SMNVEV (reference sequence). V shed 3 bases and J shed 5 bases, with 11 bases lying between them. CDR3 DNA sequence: TGTGCCAGCAGTTTCAGGGCAACCCACGAGCAGTACGTC. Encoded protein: CASSFRATHEQYV.

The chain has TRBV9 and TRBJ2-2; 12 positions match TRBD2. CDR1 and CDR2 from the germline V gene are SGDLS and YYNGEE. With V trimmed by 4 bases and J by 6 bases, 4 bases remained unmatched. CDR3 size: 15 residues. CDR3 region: CASSPSGGASGELFF. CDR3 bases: TGTGCCAGCAGCCCTAGCGGGGGGGCTTCCGGGGAGCTGTTTTTT. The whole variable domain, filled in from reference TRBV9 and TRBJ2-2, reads DSGVTQTPKHLITATGQRVTLRCSPRSGDLSVYWYQQSLDQGLQFLIQYYNGEERAKGNILERFSAQQFPDLHSELNLSSLELGDSALYFCASSPSGGASGELFFGEGSRLTVL.

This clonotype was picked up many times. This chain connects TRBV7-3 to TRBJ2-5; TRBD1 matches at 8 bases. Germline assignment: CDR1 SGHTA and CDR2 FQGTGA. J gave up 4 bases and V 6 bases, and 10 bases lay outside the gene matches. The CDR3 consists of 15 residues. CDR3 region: CASSLWTGKGETQYF. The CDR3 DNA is TGTGCCAGCAGTCTATGGACAGGGAAGGGAGAGACCCAGTACTTC.

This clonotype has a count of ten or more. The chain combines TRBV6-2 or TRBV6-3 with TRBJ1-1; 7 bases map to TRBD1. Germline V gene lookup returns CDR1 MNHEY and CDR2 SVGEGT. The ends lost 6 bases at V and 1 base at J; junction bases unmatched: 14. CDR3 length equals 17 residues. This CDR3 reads CASRSTWRGLWNTEAFF. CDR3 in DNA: TGTGCCAGCAGATCGACCTGGAGGGGGCTGTGGAACACTGAAGCTTTCTTT.

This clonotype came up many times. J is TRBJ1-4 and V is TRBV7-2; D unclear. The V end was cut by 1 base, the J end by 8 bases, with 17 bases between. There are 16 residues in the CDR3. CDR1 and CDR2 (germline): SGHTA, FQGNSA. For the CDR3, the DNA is TGTGCCAGCAGCTTAGTTGGGCAGTGGGCGAACGAAAAACTGTTTTTT. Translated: CASSLVGQWANEKLFF.

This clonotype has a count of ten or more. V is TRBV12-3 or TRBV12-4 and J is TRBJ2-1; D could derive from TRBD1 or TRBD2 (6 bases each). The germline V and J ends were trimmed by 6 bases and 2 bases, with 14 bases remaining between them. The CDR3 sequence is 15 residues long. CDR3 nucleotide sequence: TGTGCCAGCAGCCCCGTGGGGGGCGCCTACAATGAGCAGTTCTTC. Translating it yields CASSPVGGAYNEQFF.

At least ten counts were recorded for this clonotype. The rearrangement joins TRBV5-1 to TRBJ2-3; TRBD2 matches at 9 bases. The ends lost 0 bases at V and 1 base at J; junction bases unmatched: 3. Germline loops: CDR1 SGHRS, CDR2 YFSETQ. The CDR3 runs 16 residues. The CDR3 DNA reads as TGCGCCAGCAGCTTGGAGGTAGCGGGGGGCACAGATACGCAGTATTTT. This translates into CASSLEVAGGTDTQYF.

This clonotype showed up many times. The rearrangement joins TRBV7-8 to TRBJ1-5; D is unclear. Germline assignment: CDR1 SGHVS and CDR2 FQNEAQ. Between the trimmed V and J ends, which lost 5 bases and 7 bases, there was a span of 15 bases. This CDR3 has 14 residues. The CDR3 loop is CASSVDEYGQPQHF. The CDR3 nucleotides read TGTGCCAGCAGCGTCGATGAATACGGACAGCCCCAGCATTTT.

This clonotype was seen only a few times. The CDR3 region is CASSYRFREQYF. CDR3 nucleotides: TGTGCCAGCAGCTACAGGTTTCGCGAGCAGTACTTC. The chain joins TRBV7-2 to TRBJ2-7; D possibly corresponds to TRBD1 (5 bases). Germline lookup yields CDR1 SGHTA and CDR2 FQGNSA. CDR3 length: 12 amino acids. Trimming left V 4 bases short and J 6 bases short, with 10 bases between.

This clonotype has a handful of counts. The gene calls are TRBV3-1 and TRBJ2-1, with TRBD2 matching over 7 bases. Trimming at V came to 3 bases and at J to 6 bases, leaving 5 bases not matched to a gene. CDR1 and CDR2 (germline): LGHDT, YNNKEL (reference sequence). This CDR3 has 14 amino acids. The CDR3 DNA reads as TGTGCCAGCAGCCAGAAGGGAGGGGTCAATGAGCAGTTCTTC. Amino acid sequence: CASSQKGGVNEQFF.

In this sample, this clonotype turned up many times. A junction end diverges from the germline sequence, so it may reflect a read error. CDR3 sequence reads: CASTLGGTDTQYF. The CDR3 DNA reads TGTGCCAGCACCCTCGGGGGGACAGATACGCAGTATTTT. V usage is TRBV5-1 and J usage is TRBJ2-3, with TRBD2 identical over 7 bases. Germline loops: CDR1 SGHRS, CDR2 YFSETQ. This CDR3 has 13 residues.

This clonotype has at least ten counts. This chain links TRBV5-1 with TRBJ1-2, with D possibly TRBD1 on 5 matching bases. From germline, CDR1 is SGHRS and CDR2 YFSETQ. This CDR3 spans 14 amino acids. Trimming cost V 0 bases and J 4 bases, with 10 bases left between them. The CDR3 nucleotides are TGCGCCAGCAGCTTGGGACGCCAGGGCTATGGCTACACCTTC. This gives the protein CASSLGRQGYGYTF.

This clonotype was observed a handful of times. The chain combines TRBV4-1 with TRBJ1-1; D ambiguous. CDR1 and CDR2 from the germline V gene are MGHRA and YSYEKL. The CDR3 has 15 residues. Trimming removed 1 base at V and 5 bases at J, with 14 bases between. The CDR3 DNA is TGCGCCAGCAGCCAAGGAGGCTACCGAGGAACTGAAGCTTTCTTT. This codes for CASSQGGYRGTEAFF.

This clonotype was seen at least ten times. The CDR3 DNA is TGTGCCAGCAGCTTTTTACAGGGAGATTACGAGCAGTACTTC. The encoded protein is CASSFLQGDYEQYF. The J gene is TRBJ2-7, the V gene TRBV7-9; D perhaps matches TRBD1 (6 bases). The CDR3 contains 14 residues. Trimming took off 3 bases at V and 4 bases at J, with 13 bases between the two ends. CDR1 is SEHNR and CDR2 is FQNEAQ in the germline V gene (reference sequence). The full variable domain, completed using reference TRBV7-9 and TRBJ2-7, is DTGVSQNPRHKITKRGQNVTFRCDPISEHNRLYWYRQTLGQGPEFLTYFQNEAQLEKSRLLSDRFSAERPKGSFSTLEIQRTEQGDSAMYLCASSFLQGDYEQYFGPGTRLTVT.

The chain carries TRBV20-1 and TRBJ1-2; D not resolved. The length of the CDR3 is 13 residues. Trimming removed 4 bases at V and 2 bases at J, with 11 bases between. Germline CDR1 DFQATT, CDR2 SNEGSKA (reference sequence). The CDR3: CSATPKGNYGYTF. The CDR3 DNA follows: TGCAGTGCTACCCCGAAGGGAAACTATGGCTACACCTTC.

Here the CDR3 reads CASIREGPADWFFAEAFF. CDR3 bases: TGTGCCAGTATTCGGGAGGGGCCGGCGGATTGGTTTTTCGCTGAAGCTTTCTTT. The V and J genes are TRBV19 and TRBJ1-1, with D possibly TRBD1 on 5 matching bases. Trimming pared 7 bases from V and 6 bases from J, leaving 30 bases between. From germline, CDR1 is LNHDA and CDR2 SQIVND (reference sequence). The CDR3 runs 18 residues.

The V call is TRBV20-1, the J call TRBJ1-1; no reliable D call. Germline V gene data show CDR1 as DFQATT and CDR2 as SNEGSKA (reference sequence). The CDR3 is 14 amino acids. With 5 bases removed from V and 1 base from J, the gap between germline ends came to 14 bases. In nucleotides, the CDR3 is TGCAGTGCTGTGTGGGTAAGGCGGAACACTGAAGCTTTCTTT. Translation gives CSAVWVRRNTEAFF.